The sequence of this T cell receptor beta chain was determined in a study of T cells in Graves' hyperthyroidism and ophthalmopathy. Study-level results: Median prediction lead before ophthalmopathy onset was around 7 months with the model. Most thyroid clonotypes that were expanded above 0.001 also turned up in blood. Ophthalmopathy was separated from stable hyperthyroidism by a 13 V-J model.

Over 18 months, lack of ophthalmopathy progression marked Graves' hyperthyroidism as stable. The investigators amplified TCR beta CDR3 regions from RNA transcripts. During a first-round RT-PCR of the TCR CDR3, the HTBI primer set was used. TCRdb called the multiplex PCR reads again in MiXCR, with one record for every CDR3 protein. This sample has a few hundred thousand distinct CDR3 sequences, with more than 45% found just once. A word on this clonotype: Its antigen is undetermined. Given a much more abundant clone one base away, this may be a read error.

The CDR3 is 13 residues long. In germline, CDR1 is SGDLS, CDR2 YYNGEE. The chain links TRBV9 to TRBJ2-5; no clear D gene. This TCR was sampled from a woman under 30 with Graves' hyperthyroidism. The sample was peripheral blood or thyroid tissue (not recorded which). The CDR3 protein is CASNVVAGETQYF. In DNA, the CDR3 is TGTGCCAGCAACGTAGTGGCCGGAGAGACCCAGTACTTC. Based on the CDR3 plus reference TRBV9 and TRBJ2-5, the full variable domain is DSGVTQTPKHLITATGQRVTLRCSPRSGDLSVYWYQQSLDQGLQFLIQYYNGEERAKGNILERFSAQQFPDLHSELNLSSLELGDSALYFCASNVVAGETQYFGPGTRLLVL.